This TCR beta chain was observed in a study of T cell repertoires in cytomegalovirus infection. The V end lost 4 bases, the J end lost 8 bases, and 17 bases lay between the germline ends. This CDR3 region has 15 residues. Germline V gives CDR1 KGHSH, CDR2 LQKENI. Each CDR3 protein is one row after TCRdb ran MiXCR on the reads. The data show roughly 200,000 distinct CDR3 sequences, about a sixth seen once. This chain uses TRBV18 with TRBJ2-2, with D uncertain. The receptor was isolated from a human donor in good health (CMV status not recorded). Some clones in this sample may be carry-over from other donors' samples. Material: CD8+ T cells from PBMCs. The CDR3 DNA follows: TGTGCCAGCTCACGCCTGACCGGTTACTTAGGGGAGCTGTTTTTT. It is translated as CASSRLTGYLGELFF.